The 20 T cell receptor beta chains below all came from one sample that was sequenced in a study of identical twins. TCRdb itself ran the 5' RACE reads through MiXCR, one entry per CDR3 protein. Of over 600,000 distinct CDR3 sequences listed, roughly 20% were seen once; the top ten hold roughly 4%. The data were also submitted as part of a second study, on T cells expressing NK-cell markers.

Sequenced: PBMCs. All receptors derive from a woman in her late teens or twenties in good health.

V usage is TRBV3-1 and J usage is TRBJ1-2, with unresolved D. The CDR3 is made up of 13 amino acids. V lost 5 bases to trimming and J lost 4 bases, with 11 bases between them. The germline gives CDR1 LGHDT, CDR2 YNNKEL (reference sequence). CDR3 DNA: TGTGCCAGCAGCGGTTTGGGCGGCTATGGCTACACCTTC. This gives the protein CASSGLGGYGYTF.

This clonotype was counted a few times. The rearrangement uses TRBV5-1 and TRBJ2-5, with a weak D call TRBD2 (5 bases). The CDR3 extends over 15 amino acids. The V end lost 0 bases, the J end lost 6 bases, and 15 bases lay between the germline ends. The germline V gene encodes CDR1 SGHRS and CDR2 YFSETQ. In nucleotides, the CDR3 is TGCGCCAGCAGCTTGGCGGAGGCCCGGGTGAAGACCCAGTACTTC. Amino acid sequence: CASSLAEARVKTQYF.

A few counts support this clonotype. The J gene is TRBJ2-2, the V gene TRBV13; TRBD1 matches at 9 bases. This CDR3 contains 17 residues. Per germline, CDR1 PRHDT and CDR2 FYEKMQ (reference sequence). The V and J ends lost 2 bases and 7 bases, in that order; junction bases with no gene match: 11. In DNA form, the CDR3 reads TGTGCCAGCAGCTTAAACCCGGGACAGGGATTTAACGGGGAGCTGTTTTTT. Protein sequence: CASSLNPGQGFNGELFF. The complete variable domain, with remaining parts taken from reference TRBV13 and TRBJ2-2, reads AAGVIQSPRHLIKEKRETATLKCYPIPRHDTVYWYQQGPGQDPQFLISFYEKMQSDKGSIPDRFSAQQFSDYHSELNMSSLELGDSALYFCASSLNPGQGFNGELFFGEGSRLTVL.

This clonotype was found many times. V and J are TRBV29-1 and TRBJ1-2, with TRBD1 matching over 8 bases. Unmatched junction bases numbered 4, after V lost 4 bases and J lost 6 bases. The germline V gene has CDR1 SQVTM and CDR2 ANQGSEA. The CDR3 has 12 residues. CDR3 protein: CSVGGQGNGYTF. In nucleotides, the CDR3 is TGCAGCGTTGGCGGACAGGGAAATGGCTACACCTTC.

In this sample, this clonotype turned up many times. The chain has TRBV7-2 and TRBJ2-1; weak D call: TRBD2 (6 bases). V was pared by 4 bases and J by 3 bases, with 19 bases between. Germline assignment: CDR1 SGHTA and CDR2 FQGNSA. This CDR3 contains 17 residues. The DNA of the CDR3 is TGTGCCAGCAGCTCCCACTACCGTCCGACTAGCTACAATGAGCAGTTCTTC. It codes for CASSSHYRPTSYNEQFF.

The CDR3 sequence is CASSPQGRNTGELFF. The CDR3, as DNA: TGTGCCAGCAGCCCACAGGGGAGGAACACCGGGGAGCTGTTTTTT. The gene calls are TRBV12-3 or TRBV12-4 and TRBJ2-2, with 7 bases identical to TRBD1. This CDR3 region has 15 residues. V was pared by 6 bases and J by 1 base, with 5 bases of the junction left unmatched.

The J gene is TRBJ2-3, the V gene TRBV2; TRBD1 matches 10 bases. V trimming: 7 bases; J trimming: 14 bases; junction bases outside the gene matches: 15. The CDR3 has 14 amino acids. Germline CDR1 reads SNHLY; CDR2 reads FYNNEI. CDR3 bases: TGTGCCAGCATACCAATCGGACGGGACAGGGGAGGGTATTTT. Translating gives CASIPIGRDRGGYF.

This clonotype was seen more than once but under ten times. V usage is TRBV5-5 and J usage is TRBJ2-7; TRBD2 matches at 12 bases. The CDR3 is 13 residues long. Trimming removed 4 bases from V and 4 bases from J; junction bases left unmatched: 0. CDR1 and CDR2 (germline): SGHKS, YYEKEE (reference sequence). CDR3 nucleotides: TGTGCCAGCAGCGGACTAGCGGGGTACGAGCAGTACTTC. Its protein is CASSGLAGYEQYF.

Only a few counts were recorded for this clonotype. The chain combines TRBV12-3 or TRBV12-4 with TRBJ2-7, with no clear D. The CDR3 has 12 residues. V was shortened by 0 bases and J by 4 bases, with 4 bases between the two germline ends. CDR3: CASSLAYYEQYF. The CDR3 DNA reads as TGTGCCAGCAGTTTAGCTTATTACGAGCAGTACTTC.

As DNA, the CDR3 is TGTGCCAGCAGCTTAGTTTGGGATAGCGATTACGAGCAGTACTTC. Residues: CASSLVWDSDYEQYF. This rearrangement joins TRBV7-2 to TRBJ2-7, with D perhaps TRBD2 (5 bases). Germline assignment: CDR1 SGHTA and CDR2 FQGNSA. The CDR3 totals 15 residues. V gave up 1 base and J gave up 4 bases, with 14 bases separating them.

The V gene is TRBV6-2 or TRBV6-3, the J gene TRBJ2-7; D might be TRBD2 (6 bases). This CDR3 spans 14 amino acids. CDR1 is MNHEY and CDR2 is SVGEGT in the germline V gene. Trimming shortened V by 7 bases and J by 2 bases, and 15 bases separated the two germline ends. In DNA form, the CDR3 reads TGTGCCAGCACCTATAGCGGACATACCTACGAGCAGTACTTC. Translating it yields CASTYSGHTYEQYF.

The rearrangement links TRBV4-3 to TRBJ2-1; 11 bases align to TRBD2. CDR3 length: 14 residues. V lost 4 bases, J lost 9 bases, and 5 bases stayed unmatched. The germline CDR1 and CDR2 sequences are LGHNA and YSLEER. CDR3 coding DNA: TGCGCCAGCAGCCGAACTAGCGGGAGCAGTGAGCAGTTCTTC. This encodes CASSRTSGSSEQFF.

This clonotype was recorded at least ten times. CDR3 residues: CASSLFGRRGDEQFF. For the CDR3, the DNA is TGTGCCAGCAGCTTATTTGGGCGGAGAGGGGATGAGCAGTTCTTC. This chain connects TRBV7-6 to TRBJ2-1; D possibly matches TRBD1 or TRBD2 (5 bases each). The CDR3 runs 15 residues. V lost 2 bases and J 8 bases, leaving 16 bases between the germline ends. Germline CDR1 reads SGHVS; CDR2 reads FNYEAQ.

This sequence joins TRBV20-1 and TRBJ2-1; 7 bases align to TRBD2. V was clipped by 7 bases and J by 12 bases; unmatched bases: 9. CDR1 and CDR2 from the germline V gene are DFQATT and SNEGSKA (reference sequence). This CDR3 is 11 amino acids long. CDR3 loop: CSVASGGTQFF. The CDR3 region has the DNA TGCAGTGTCGCTAGCGGTGGGACGCAGTTCTTC.

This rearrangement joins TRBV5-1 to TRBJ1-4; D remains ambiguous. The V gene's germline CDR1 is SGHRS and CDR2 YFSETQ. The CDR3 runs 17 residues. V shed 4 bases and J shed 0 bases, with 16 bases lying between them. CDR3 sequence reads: CASSPGVNGATNEKLFF. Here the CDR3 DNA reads TGCGCCAGCAGCCCCGGGGTAAATGGTGCAACTAATGAAAAACTGTTTTTT.

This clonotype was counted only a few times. CDR3 sequence: CASSGQGSGELFF. Written as DNA, the CDR3 is TGTGCCAGCAGCGGACAGGGGTCCGGGGAGCTGTTTTTT. J is TRBJ2-2 and V is TRBV7-9; 9 positions match TRBD1. CDR3 size: 13 residues. In germline, CDR1 is SEHNR, CDR2 FQNEAQ (reference sequence). The V gene end was trimmed by 5 bases and the J gene end by 6 bases; junction bases not matched to a gene: 1.

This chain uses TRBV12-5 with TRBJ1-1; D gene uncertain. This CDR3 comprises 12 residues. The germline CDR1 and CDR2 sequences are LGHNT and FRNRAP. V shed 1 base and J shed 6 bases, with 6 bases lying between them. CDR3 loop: CASGLDRAEAFF. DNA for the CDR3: TGTGCTAGTGGTTTGGACCGCGCTGAAGCTTTCTTT.

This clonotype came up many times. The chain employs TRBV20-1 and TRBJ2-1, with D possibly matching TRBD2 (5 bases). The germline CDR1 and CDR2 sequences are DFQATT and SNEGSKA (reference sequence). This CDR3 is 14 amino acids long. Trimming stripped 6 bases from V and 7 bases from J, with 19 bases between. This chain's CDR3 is CSAPPSGRRNEQFF. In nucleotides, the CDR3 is TGCAGTGCCCCCCCAAGTGGGAGAAGGAATGAGCAGTTCTTC.

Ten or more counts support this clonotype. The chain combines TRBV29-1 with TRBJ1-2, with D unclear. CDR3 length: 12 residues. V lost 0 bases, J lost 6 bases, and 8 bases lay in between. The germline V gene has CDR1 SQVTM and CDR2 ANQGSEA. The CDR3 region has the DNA TGCAGCGTTGAAGAAGGCGGGAATGGCTACACCTTC. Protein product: CSVEEGGNGYTF.

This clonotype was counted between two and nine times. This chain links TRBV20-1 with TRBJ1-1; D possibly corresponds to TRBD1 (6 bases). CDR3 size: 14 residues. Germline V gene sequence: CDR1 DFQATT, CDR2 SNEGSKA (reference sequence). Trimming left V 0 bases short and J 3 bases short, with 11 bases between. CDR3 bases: TGCAGTGCTAGAGATCCGAACAGGGACACTGAAGCTTTCTTT. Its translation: CSARDPNRDTEAFF.